The 19 T cell receptor beta chains given below trace back to one sample, sequenced in a study of CD8+ T cells in alopecia areata. Specified treatment: oral pan-JAK inhibitor, 5-10 mg twice daily. After isolation, RNA underwent reverse transcription to generate cDNA as the sequencing template. The data were produced by immunoSEQ multiplex PCR, yet TCRdb's version contains in-frame clones alone and is incomplete. The profile shows around 150,000 clones, 55% to 75% of them singletons. The source material was CD4+ T cells sorted from blood, sampled at week 24, from a patient treated with tofacitinib. These receptors all stem from a human donor with alopecia areata.

The chain links TRBV30 to TRBJ1-2, with 7 bases fitting TRBD1. The ends lost 4 bases at V and 9 bases at J; junction bases unmatched: 11. This CDR3 region has 13 residues. Looked up from germline, CDR1 is GTSNPN and CDR2 is SVGIG (reference sequence). CDR3 nucleotide sequence: TGTGCCTGGACCACACAGGGGACTAGGAGCTACACCTTC. Amino acids: CAWTTQGTRSYTF.

The V and J genes are TRBV5-6 and TRBJ1-4; TRBD1 matches 7 bases. The CDR3 spans 13 residues. Looked up from germline, CDR1 is SGHDT and CDR2 is YYEEEE. J was trimmed by 5 bases and V by 5 bases; bases with no gene match: 3. In DNA, the CDR3 is TGTGCCAGCAGACTGACAGGGAATGAAAAACTGTTTTTT. This gives the protein CASRLTGNEKLFF.

V is TRBV18 and J is TRBJ2-3; TRBD2 aligns across 13 bases. The germline CDR1 and CDR2 sequences are KGHSH and LQKENI. Losses at the gene ends were 2 bases for V and 2 bases for J; bases not matched to a gene: 1. The CDR3 is 16 amino acids. Written as DNA, the CDR3 is TGTGCCAGCTCACCAGGGACTAGCGGGGACACAGATACGCAGTATTTT. Translating gives CASSPGTSGDTDTQYF.

The V gene is TRBV5-1, the J gene TRBJ2-5; no firm D call. Germline CDR1 and CDR2: SGHRS and YFSETQ. The CDR3 has 15 residues. V shed 0 bases and J shed 2 bases, with 11 bases lying between them. The CDR3 DNA is TGCGCCAGCAGCTTGGAGGCAGGTACACAAGAGACCCAGTACTTC. It specifies CASSLEAGTQETQYF.

The J gene is TRBJ1-2, the V gene TRBV4-1; D might be TRBD1 (6 bases). The V and J ends lost 4 bases and 2 bases respectively, with 11 bases between them. From germline, CDR1 is MGHRA and CDR2 YSYEKL. The CDR3 loop spans 14 amino acids. The CDR3 nucleotides are TGCGCCAGCAGCCGAATAACAGGGAACTATGGCTACACCTTC. It translates to CASSRITGNYGYTF.

V is TRBV4-2 and J is TRBJ1-2; 9 positions agree with TRBD1. CDR1 and CDR2 from the germline V gene are LGHNA and YNFKEQ. V lost 1 base to trimming and J lost 8 bases; unmatched junction nucleotides: 8. There are 15 residues in the CDR3. In DNA, the CDR3 is TGTGCCAGCAGCCAAGGGTTAAGGACAGGGGACGGCTACACCTTC. Its protein is CASSQGLRTGDGYTF.

The chain combines TRBV7-2 with TRBJ2-7, with D tentatively TRBD1 (6 bases). There are 15 residues in the CDR3. V lost 5 bases and J 1 base, leaving 15 bases between the germline ends. Germline lookup yields CDR1 SGHTA and CDR2 FQGNSA. CDR3 protein: CASSPFRTASYEQYF. CDR3 sequence (DNA): TGTGCCAGCAGCCCATTTCGGACAGCTTCCTACGAGCAGTACTTC.

There are many counts of this clone. The chain carries TRBV11-2 and TRBJ2-1, with 7 nucleotides matching TRBD1. With 6 bases clipped from V and 5 bases from J, the junction kept 10 bases outside the gene matches. The CDR3 is 15 residues long. From germline, CDR1 is SGHAT and CDR2 FQNNGV. This CDR3 reads CASSIQGQNNNEQFF. The CDR3 DNA is TGTGCCAGCAGTATACAGGGGCAGAACAACAATGAGCAGTTCTTC.

This chain links TRBV30 with TRBJ1-2; unclear D gene. This CDR3 comprises 11 residues. Germline V gene sequence: CDR1 GTSNPN, CDR2 SVGIG (reference sequence). Trimming stripped 0 bases from V and 8 bases from J, with 7 bases between. CDR3 loop: CAWSVFGGYTF. As DNA, the CDR3 is TGTGCCTGGAGTGTGTTCGGCGGCTACACCTTC.

This clone was picked up a small number of times. V usage is TRBV6-5 and J usage is TRBJ1-1, with 7 nucleotides matching TRBD1. Germline trimming cut 6 bases from V and 5 bases from J; bases unmatched to any gene: 9. The CDR3 covers 14 residues. The V gene's germline CDR1 is MNHEY and CDR2 SVGAGI. The CDR3 loop reads CASSRGQAGTEAFF. CDR3 nucleotides: TGTGCCAGCAGCCGAGGACAGGCGGGTACTGAAGCTTTCTTT.

V gene TRBV30 combines with J gene TRBJ1-2, with 10 positions matching TRBD1. The germline V gene has CDR1 GTSNPN and CDR2 SVGIG (reference sequence). V gave up 5 bases and J gave up 8 bases; unmatched junction bases: 5. This CDR3 is built from 12 residues. As DNA, the CDR3 is TGTGCCTGGGGAGACAGGGGGCTCGGCTACACCTTC. Translating gives CAWGDRGLGYTF.

The V gene is TRBV6-1, the J gene TRBJ2-3; TRBD1 aligns across 8 bases. The CDR3 has 17 residues. After removal of 2 bases from V and 4 bases from J, the junction contained 11 bases not matched to a gene. Germline loops: CDR1 MNHNS, CDR2 SASEGT. The CDR3 coding sequence is TGTGCCAGCAGTGAATCCCCTCGACAGGGGTGGTCAGATACGCAGTATTTT. Protein sequence: CASSESPRQGWSDTQYF.

The J gene is TRBJ1-1, the V gene TRBV27; tentatively, D is TRBD1 (5 bases). Germline V CDR1 and CDR2: MNHEY, SMNVEV (reference sequence). The V and J ends lost 7 bases and 4 bases respectively, with 25 bases between them. The CDR3 is 17 amino acids. Written as DNA, the CDR3 is TGTGCCAGCACTCTAAATTTTTGGGGGTCGGCGGGCACTGAAGCTTTCTTT. Residues: CASTLNFWGSAGTEAFF.

A remark on this clone: The sample holds other DNA sequences that translate to the same CDR3. V and J are TRBV7-7 and TRBJ1-1, with D uncertain. The CDR3 spans 13 residues. Germline assignment: CDR1 SSHAT and CDR2 FNYEAQ (reference sequence). V lost 1 base and J lost 1, with 4 bases in between. The CDR3 DNA reads as TGTGCCAGCAGCTTAGGCAGGAACACTGAAGCTTTCTTT. It specifies CASSLGRNTEAFF.

The chain couples TRBV6-5 to TRBJ2-3; 10 nucleotides align to TRBD1. V gave up 6 bases and J gave up 2 bases; unmatched junction bases: 5. In germline, CDR1 is MNHEY, CDR2 SVGAGI. The CDR3 is made up of 15 amino acids. DNA for the CDR3: TGTGCCAGCAGGCGACAGGGGGCAATCACAGATACGCAGTATTTT. Translation: CASRRQGAITDTQYF.

V and J are TRBV27 and TRBJ1-1, with D perhaps TRBD1 (5 bases). V lost 6 bases and J lost 5, with 19 bases in between. This CDR3 region has 15 residues. The germline V gene has CDR1 MNHEY and CDR2 SMNVEV (reference sequence). For the CDR3, the DNA is TGTGCCAGCAGGGCCTTGGTCACCGGGGGGACTGAAGCTTTCTTT. This encodes CASRALVTGGTEAFF.

This sequence joins TRBV4-1 and TRBJ1-1; 7 bases fit TRBD1. The V and J ends lost 2 bases and 1 base, in that order; junction bases with no gene match: 1. The CDR3 runs to 14 residues. The germline gives CDR1 MGHRA, CDR2 YSYEKL. CDR3 sequence (DNA): TGCGCCAGCAGCCAACGACAGGGGAACACTGAAGCTTTCTTT. Translation: CASSQRQGNTEAFF.

This rearrangement joins TRBV9 to TRBJ2-5; D is possibly TRBD2 (5 bases). CDR3 length equals 13 residues. The ends were cut back, 2 bases at V and 1 base at J, with 6 bases in the middle. The germline gives CDR1 SGDLS, CDR2 YYNGEE. The CDR3: CASSVGVQETQYF. Written as DNA, the CDR3 is TGTGCCAGCAGCGTGGGAGTCCAAGAGACCCAGTACTTC. Drawing the rest from reference TRBV9 and TRBJ2-5, the complete variable domain is DSGVTQTPKHLITATGQRVTLRCSPRSGDLSVYWYQQSLDQGLQFLIQYYNGEERAKGNILERFSAQQFPDLHSELNLSSLELGDSALYFCASSVGVQETQYFGPGTRLLVL.

The chain uses TRBV9 and TRBJ1-2; D might be TRBD1 (5 bases). V lost 0 bases and J 4 bases, leaving 13 bases between the germline ends. The CDR3 is 15 amino acids. The germline CDR1 and CDR2 sequences are SGDLS and YYNGEE. Written as DNA, the CDR3 is TGTGCCAGCAGCGTAGCCAGAGGGGCTTTCTATGGCTACACCTTC. This gives the protein CASSVARGAFYGYTF.